The 21 T cell receptor beta chains below all came from one sample that was sequenced in a study of spatial heterogeneity in lung cancer. Time point described: sample taken at primary tumor resection. MiXCR, applied by TCRdb to the 5' RACE reads, yields one record per CDR3 protein. Of 20,000 to 25,000 distinct CDR3 sequences detected, 5.8% appear once; the ten largest clones hold less than 45%. The sample consisted of PBMCs, taken at surgery. These receptors originate from a male donor with early-stage non-small cell lung cancer.

The sample holds many counts of this clonotype. V and J are TRBV27 and TRBJ1-2; 10 bases map to TRBD1. J was trimmed by 4 bases and V by 6 bases; bases with no gene match: 11. Germline V lookup: CDR1 MNHEY, CDR2 SMNVEV (reference sequence). CDR3 length equals 16 residues. The CDR3 loop reads CASRFRTGGSGYGYTF. CDR3 sequence (DNA): TGTGCCAGCAGGTTTAGGACAGGGGGAAGTGGCTATGGCTACACCTTC.

This clonotype was seen ten or more times. This sequence joins TRBV6-5 and TRBJ2-7; 9 positions agree with TRBD1. CDR1 and CDR2 from the germline V gene are MNHEY and SVGAGI. The CDR3 totals 14 residues. With V trimmed by 8 bases and J by 5 bases, 10 bases remained unmatched. This CDR3 reads CASQPGQGRNEQYF. DNA of the CDR3: TGTGCCAGCCAACCGGGACAGGGACGTAACGAGCAGTACTTC.

Ten or more counts support this clonotype. This chain joins TRBV7-9 and TRBJ1-2, with a tentative D call TRBD1 (5 bases). Germline values: CDR1 SEHNR, CDR2 FQNEAQ (reference sequence). Trimming took off 5 bases at V and 3 bases at J, with 13 bases between the two ends. The CDR3 is made up of 14 amino acids. CDR3: CASSPQGADYGYTF. CDR3 coding DNA: TGTGCCAGCAGCCCGCAGGGTGCTGACTATGGCTACACCTTC.

This clonotype was observed many times. The rearrangement uses TRBV12-3 or TRBV12-4 and TRBJ2-2; D is ambiguous. V was cut by 8 bases and J by 5 bases, with 6 bases left in between. The CDR3 totals 11 residues. The CDR3 region has the DNA TGTGCCAGCTTGATAACCGGGGAGCTGTTTTTT. Its translation is CASLITGELFF.

By share of the sample, this clonotype is medium-sized (0.01 to 0.1%). The rearrangement links TRBV24-1 to TRBJ2-1, with 11 bases lining up with TRBD2. J gave up 4 bases and V 6 bases, and 4 bases lay outside the gene matches. CDR1 is KGHDR and CDR2 is SFDVKD in the germline V gene. The CDR3 is 15 residues long. In DNA form, the CDR3 reads TGTGCCACCAGTAAACTAGCGGGGGATTACAATGAGCAGTTCTTC. Translating it yields CATSKLAGDYNEQFF.

This clonotype was seen at least ten times. This sequence joins TRBV6-2 or TRBV6-3 and TRBJ2-3; a possible D gene is TRBD2 (5 bases). Germline loops: CDR1 MNHEY, CDR2 SVGEGT. This CDR3 has 12 amino acids. The V end lost 10 bases, the J end lost 8 bases, and 16 bases lay between the germline ends. CDR3 sequence: CATSNPEGTQYF. CDR3 coding DNA: TGTGCCACCTCAAACCCTGAGGGTACGCAGTATTTT.

The chain is built from TRBV9 and TRBJ2-5; a possible D gene is TRBD2 (6 bases). There are 15 residues in the CDR3. V lost 4 bases, J lost 2 bases, and 15 bases lay in between. CDR1 is SGDLS and CDR2 is YYNGEE in the germline V gene. This chain's CDR3 is CASSPPGEIQETQYF. CDR3 in DNA: TGTGCCAGCAGCCCCCCGGGAGAGATACAAGAGACCCAGTACTTC.

This clonotype has at least ten counts. Here the CDR3 reads CASSLGERLQYF. The CDR3 DNA is TGTGCCAGCAGCTTAGGAGAGCGCCTCCAGTACTTC. J is TRBJ2-5 and V is TRBV7-2; D not resolved. Per germline, CDR1 SGHTA and CDR2 FQGNSA. Trimming pared 1 base from V and 10 bases from J, leaving 10 bases between. CDR3 length: 12 amino acids.

The chain combines TRBV7-2 with TRBJ2-5, with D unresolved. This CDR3 has 13 amino acids. The germline V gene has CDR1 SGHTA and CDR2 FQGNSA. Trimming left V 1 base short and J 6 bases short, with 9 bases between. CDR3 loop: CASSLERRQTQYF. The CDR3 DNA follows: TGTGCCAGCAGCTTAGAACGTCGGCAGACCCAGTACTTC.

This chain links TRBV29-1 with TRBJ1-4; 9 bases agree with TRBD1. The germline CDR1 and CDR2 sequences are SQVTM and ANQGSEA. The V segment lost 6 bases and the J segment 5 bases; nucleotides outside the gene matches: 16. This CDR3 region has 17 residues. CDR3 residues: CSVGGQGPFPENEKLFF. The DNA for the CDR3 is TGCAGCGTGGGAGGACAGGGGCCTTTTCCAGAGAATGAAAAACTGTTTTTT.

At least ten counts were recorded for this clonotype. This chain uses TRBV28 with TRBJ2-7; D is possibly TRBD1 or TRBD2 (5 bases each). The germline CDR1 and CDR2 sequences are MDHEN and SYDVKM. Trimming pared 2 bases from V and 11 bases from J, leaving 19 bases between. This CDR3 is built from 14 residues. In nucleotides, the CDR3 is TGTGCCAGCAGTTTACTCCAGGGAGAACCGGCGAAGTACTTC. This translates into CASSLLQGEPAKYF.

This clonotype was seen repeatedly, ten times or more. The chain couples TRBV7-2 to TRBJ2-2; D remains ambiguous. CDR3 size: 15 residues. Germline V lookup: CDR1 SGHTA, CDR2 FQGNSA. V lost 0 bases, J lost 2 bases, and 7 bases lay in between. CDR3 residues: CASSLATRNTGELFF. The CDR3 bases are TGTGCCAGCAGCTTAGCCACAAGAAACACCGGGGAGCTGTTTTTT.

This clonotype was recorded many times. This chain joins TRBV20-1 and TRBJ2-7; TRBD2 agrees at 10 bases. The CDR3 consists of 14 residues. The V segment lost 6 bases and the J segment 5 bases; nucleotides outside the gene matches: 10. Germline V CDR1 and CDR2: DFQATT, SNEGSKA (reference sequence). The CDR3 spells CSAWGGGLANEQYF. The CDR3 nucleotides read TGCAGTGCCTGGGGAGGGGGACTAGCGAACGAGCAGTACTTC.

This clonotype was detected ten times or more. CDR3 protein: CASSLPTGNTGELFF. As DNA, the CDR3 is TGTGCCAGCAGCTTGCCGACAGGGAACACCGGGGAGCTGTTTTTT. The chain combines TRBV11-3 with TRBJ2-2; the D gene is possibly TRBD1 (6 bases). Germline lookup yields CDR1 SGHNT and CDR2 YENEEA. This CDR3 has 15 residues. The V end lost 3 bases, the J end lost 1 base, and 9 bases lay between the germline ends.

This clonotype was seen only a few times. CDR3 sequence reads: CASSVEGLSSGANVLTF. The CDR3 nucleotides are TGTGCCAGCAGCGTGGAGGGACTGAGCTCTGGGGCCAACGTCCTGACTTTC. The chain uses TRBV28 and TRBJ2-6; tentative D call: TRBD2 (6 bases). Germline CDR1 is MDHEN and CDR2 is SYDVKM. The CDR3 spans 17 residues. The V gene lost 6 bases and the J gene lost 0 bases, with 15 bases spanning the gap.

Many counts were recorded for this clonotype. The chain combines TRBV7-9 with TRBJ2-7, with TRBD1 as a possible D gene (6 bases). This CDR3 comprises 12 residues. Germline V gene lookup returns CDR1 SEHNR and CDR2 FQNEAQ (reference sequence). V was clipped by 5 bases and J by 5 bases, with 10 bases between them. DNA for the CDR3: TGTGCCAGCAGCCCAGAGGGGGACGAGCAGTACTTC. This codes for CASSPEGDEQYF.

In this sample, this clonotype turned up many times. Here the CDR3 reads CASSLPGGNPGYQETQYF. CDR3 DNA sequence: TGTGCCAGCAGCCTTCCAGGTGGTAACCCGGGGTACCAAGAGACCCAGTACTTC. The chain carries TRBV4-2 and TRBJ2-5; D may be TRBD2 (5 bases). From germline, CDR1 is LGHNA and CDR2 YNFKEQ. The V end lost 4 bases, the J end lost 0 bases, and 21 bases lay between the germline ends. CDR3 length equals 18 residues.

This clonotype was picked up many times. The rearrangement uses TRBV12-3 or TRBV12-4 and TRBJ1-3, with D maybe TRBD1 (5 bases). The CDR3 extends over 15 amino acids. Trimming pared 6 bases from V and 4 bases from J, leaving 16 bases between. The CDR3 bases are TGTGCCAGCAGCCGCGCCGGGGCCGAGGGAAACACCATATATTTT. Translated, it gives CASSRAGAEGNTIYF.

The chain carries TRBV4-1 and TRBJ2-7; tentatively, D is TRBD1 (5 bases). CDR1 is MGHRA, CDR2 YSYEKL, per germline. The V end was cut by 3 bases, the J end by 6 bases, with 15 bases between. The CDR3 sequence is 14 residues long. The CDR3 sequence: CASSQGQGPAEQYF. Here the CDR3 DNA reads TGCGCCAGCAGCCAGGGTCAGGGCCCCGCCGAGCAGTACTTC.

Written as DNA, the CDR3 is TGTGCCAGCAGATCGACTAGCGGGGGGCCAGATACGCAGTATTTT. It codes for CASRSTSGGPDTQYF. The J gene is TRBJ2-3, the V gene TRBV12-3 or TRBV12-4; TRBD2 aligns across 13 bases. Trimming at V came to 6 bases and at J to 4 bases, leaving 4 bases not matched to a gene. The CDR3 length is 15 residues.

Points on this clonotype: A much larger clone differs by one base, so this may be a read error. The chain links TRBV27 to TRBJ1-4; 7 positions match TRBD1. Germline V gene sequence: CDR1 MNHEY, CDR2 SMNVEV (reference sequence). CDR3 length equals 14 residues. This CDR3 reads CARSRGTAYEKLFF. For the CDR3, the DNA is TGTGCCCGCAGTCGCGGGACAGCGTATGAAAAACTGTTTTTT.